Given below is one TCR beta chain in context. The source of the sample is a study of blood T cell repertoires in COVID-19. The junction had 4 bases not matched to a gene; V was cut back by 1 base and J by 6 bases. CDR1 and CDR2 (germline): SGDLS, YYNGEE. The CDR3 sequence is 13 residues long. The method was immunoSEQ multiplex PCR; TCRdb's version includes in-frame clones alone and lacks a portion of them. Found here are 250,000 or so clones, 75% to 85% of them singletons; the top ten hold around 2.4%. Specimen: peripheral blood. The sequence was collected from a man aged 40-49 years who had recovered from COVID-19. The chain recombines TRBV9 with TRBJ2-7, with 7 bases that match TRBD2. The CDR3 reads CASSVQSGGEQYF. In DNA form, the CDR3 reads TGTGCCAGCAGCGTACAGTCGGGGGGCGAGCAGTACTTC.